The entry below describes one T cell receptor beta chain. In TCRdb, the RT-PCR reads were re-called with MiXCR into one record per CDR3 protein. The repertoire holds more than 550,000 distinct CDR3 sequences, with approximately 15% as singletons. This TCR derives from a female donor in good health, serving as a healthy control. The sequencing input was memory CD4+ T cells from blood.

In nucleotides, the CDR3 is TGTGCCAGCAGCCAGAGATGGTCGGGAAGGAATGAGCAGTTCTTC. Residues: CASSQRWSGRNEQFF. The chain combines TRBV14 with TRBJ2-1; a weak D match, TRBD2 (5 bases). CDR1 is SGHDN and CDR2 is FVKESK in the germline V gene. The ends were cut back, 3 bases at V and 7 bases at J, with 16 bases in the middle. This CDR3 is built from 15 residues.